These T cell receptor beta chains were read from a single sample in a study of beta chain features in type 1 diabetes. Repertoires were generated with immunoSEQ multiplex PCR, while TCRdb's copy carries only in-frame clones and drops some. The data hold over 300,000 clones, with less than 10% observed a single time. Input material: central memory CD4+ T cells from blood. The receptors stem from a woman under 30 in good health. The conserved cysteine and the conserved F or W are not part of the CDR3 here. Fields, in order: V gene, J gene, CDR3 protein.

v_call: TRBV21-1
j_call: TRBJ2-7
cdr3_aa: ASSKGGKGGIEQY

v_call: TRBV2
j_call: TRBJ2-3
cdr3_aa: ASVETSGITDTQY

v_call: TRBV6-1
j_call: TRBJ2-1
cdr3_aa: ASRSQRRGQVEQF

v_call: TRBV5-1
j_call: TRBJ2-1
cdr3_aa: ASSGGTSRSYNEQF

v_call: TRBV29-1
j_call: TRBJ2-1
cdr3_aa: SVDGVWSYNEQF

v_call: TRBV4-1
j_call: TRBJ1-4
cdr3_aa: ASSRWVRGSTNEKLF

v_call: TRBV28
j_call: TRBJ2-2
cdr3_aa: ASRGWAGLLTGELF

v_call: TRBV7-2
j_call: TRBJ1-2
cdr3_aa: ASSLAPGQGNYGYT

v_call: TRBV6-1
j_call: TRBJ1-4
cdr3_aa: AISEQSPGVGEKLF

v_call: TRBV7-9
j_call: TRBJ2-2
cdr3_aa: ASSLWPGAGGPSGELF

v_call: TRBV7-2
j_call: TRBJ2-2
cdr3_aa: ASSYLAGGPAGELF

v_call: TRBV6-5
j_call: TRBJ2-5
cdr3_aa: AIARDTQETQY

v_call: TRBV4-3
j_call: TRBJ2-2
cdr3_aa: ASSQDPTNTGELF

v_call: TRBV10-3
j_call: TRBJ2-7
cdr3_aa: AISIAGGPSYEQY

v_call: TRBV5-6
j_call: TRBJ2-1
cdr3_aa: ASSLAGTRGINEQF

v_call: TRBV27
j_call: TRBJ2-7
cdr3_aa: ASSTEREGTYEQY

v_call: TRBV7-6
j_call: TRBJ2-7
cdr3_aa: ASSVDASGRAYEQY

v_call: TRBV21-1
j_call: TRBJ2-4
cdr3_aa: ASVGLKLAKNIQY

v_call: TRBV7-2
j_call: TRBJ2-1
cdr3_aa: ASSLEASGIRGRF

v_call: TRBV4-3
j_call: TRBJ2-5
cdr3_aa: ASSQFGAGGQETQY

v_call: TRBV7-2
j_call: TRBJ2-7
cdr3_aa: ASSLETSVYEQY

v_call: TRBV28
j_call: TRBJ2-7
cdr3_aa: ASRPGSYEQY

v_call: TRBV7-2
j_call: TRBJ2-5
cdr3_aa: ASTTTGGWQETQY

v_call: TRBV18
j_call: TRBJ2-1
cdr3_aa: ASSPGTSGYNEQF